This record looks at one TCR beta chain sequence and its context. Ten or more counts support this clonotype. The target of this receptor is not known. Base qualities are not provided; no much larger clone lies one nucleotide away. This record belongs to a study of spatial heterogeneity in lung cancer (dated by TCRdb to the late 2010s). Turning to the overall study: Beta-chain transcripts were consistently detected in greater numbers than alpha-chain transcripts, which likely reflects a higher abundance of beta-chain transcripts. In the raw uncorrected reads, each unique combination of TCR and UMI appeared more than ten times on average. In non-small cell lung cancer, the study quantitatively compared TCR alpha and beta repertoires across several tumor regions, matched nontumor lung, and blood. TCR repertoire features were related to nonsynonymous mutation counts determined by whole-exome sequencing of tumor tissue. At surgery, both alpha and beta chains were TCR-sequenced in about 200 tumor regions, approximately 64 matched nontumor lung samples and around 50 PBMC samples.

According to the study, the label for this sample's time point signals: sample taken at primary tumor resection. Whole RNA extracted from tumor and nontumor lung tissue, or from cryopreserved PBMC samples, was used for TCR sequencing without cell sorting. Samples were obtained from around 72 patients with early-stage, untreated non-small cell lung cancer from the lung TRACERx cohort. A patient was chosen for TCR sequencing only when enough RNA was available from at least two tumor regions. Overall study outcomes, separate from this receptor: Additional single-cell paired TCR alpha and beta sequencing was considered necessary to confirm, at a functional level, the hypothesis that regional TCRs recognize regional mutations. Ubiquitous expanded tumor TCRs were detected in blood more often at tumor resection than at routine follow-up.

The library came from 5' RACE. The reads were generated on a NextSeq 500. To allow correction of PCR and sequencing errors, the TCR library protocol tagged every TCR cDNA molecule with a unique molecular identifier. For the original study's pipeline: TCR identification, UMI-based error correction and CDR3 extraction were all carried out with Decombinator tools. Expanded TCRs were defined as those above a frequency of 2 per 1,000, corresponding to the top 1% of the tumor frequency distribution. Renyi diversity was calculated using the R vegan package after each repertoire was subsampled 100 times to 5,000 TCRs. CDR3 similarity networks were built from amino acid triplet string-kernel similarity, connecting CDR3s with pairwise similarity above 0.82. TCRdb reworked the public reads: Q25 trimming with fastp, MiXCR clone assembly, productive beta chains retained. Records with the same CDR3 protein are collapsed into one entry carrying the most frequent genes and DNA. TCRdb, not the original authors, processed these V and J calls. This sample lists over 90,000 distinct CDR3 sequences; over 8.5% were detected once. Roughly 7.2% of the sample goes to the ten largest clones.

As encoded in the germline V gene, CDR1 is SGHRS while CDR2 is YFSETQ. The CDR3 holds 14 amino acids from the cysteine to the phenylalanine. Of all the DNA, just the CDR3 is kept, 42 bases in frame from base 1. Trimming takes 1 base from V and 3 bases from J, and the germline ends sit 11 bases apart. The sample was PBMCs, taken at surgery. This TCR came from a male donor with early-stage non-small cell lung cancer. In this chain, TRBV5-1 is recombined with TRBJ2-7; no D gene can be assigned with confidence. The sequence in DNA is TGCGCCAGCAGCTTGACACCAGCCCGCTACGAGCAGTACTTC. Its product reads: CASSLTPARYEQYF. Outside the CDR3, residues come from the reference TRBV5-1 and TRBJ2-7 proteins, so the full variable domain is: KAGVTQTPRYLIKTRGQQVTLSCSPISGHRSVSWYQQTPGQGLQFLFEYFSETQRNKGNFPGRFSGRQFSNSRSEMNVSTLELGDSALYLCASSLTPARYEQYFGPGTRLTVT.